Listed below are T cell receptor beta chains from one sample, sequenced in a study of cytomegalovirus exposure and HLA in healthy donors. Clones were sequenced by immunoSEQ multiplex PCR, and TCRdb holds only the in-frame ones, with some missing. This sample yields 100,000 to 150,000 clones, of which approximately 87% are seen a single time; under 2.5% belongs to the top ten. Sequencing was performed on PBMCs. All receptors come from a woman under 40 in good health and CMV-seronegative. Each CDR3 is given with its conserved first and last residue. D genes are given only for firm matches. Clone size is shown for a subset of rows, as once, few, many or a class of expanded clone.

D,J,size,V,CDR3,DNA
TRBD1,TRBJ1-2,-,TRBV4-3,CASSQGGTGGNGYTF,TGCGCCAGCAGCCAGGGGGGGACAGGGGGCAATGGCTACACCTTC
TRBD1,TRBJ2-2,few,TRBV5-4,CASRRGGADGELFF,TGTGCCAGCAGACGAGGGGGCGCGGACGGGGAGCTGTTTTTT
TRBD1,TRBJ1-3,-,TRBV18,CASSQQGTENTIYF,TGTGCCAGCTCGCAACAGGGGACGGAAAACACCATATATTTT
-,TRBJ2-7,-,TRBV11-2,CASSLETRGSYEQYF,TGTGCCAGCAGCTTAGAGACCAGGGGATCCTACGAGCAGTACTTC
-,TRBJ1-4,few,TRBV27,CASSPLGVGEKLFF,TGTGCCAGCAGTCCGCTCGGGGTGGGCGAAAAACTGTTTTTT
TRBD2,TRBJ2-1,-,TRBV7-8,CASSPNSGGGYNEQFF,TGTGCCAGCAGCCCGAATAGCGGGGGGGGATACAATGAGCAGTTCTTC
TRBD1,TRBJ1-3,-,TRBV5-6,CASIRDRSSSGNTIYF,TGTGCCAGCATCCGGGACAGGTCCTCCTCTGGAAACACCATATATTTT
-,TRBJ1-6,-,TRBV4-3,CASSQDRVNSPLHF,TGCGCCAGCAGCCAAGACAGGGTTAATTCACCCCTCCACTTT
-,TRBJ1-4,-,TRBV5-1,CASKGEHRSEKLFF,TGCGCCAGCAAGGGGGAACATCGGAGTGAAAAACTGTTTTTT
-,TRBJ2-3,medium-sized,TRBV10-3,CAISESYRESDTQYF,TGTGCCATCAGTGAGTCCTACAGGGAATCGGATACGCAGTATTTT
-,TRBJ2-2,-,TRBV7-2,CASSLQFNTGELFF,TGTGCCAGCAGCTTACAGTTTAACACCGGGGAGCTGTTTTTT
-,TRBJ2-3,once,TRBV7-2,CASSPLASGDTQYF,TGTGCCAGCAGTCCTCTAGCGTCGGGGGATACGCAGTATTTT
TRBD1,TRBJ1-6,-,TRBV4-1,CASSPAGTGVSNSPLHF,TGCGCCAGCAGCCCCGCCGGGACAGGGGTTTCAAATTCACCCCTCCACTTT
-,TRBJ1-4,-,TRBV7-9,CASSWSREATNEKLFF,TGTGCCAGCAGCTGGAGCCGGGAGGCAACTAATGAAAAACTGTTTTTT
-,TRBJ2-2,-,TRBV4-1,CASSQRMNTGELFF,TGCGCCAGCAGCCAGCGGATGAACACCGGGGAGCTGTTTTTT
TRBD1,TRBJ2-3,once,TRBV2,CASRRTGDSATDTQYF,TGTGCCAGCAGGAGAACAGGGGATTCGGCCACAGATACGCAGTATTTT
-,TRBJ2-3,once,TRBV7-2,CASSLSGSGEPDTQYF,TGTGCCAGCAGCTTAAGTGGGTCGGGGGAACCAGATACGCAGTATTTT
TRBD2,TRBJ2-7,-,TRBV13,CASSQFLGQGATSGGSYEQYF,TGTGCCAGCAGCCAATTTCTCGGACAGGGCGCAACTAGCGGGGGCTCCTACGAGCAGTACTTC
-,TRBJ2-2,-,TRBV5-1,CASRFGQTTNTGELFF,TGCGCCAGCAGGTTCGGACAGACCACGAACACCGGGGAGCTGTTTTTT
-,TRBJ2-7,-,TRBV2,CASSAGPYEQYF,TGTGCCAGCAGTGCAGGGCCCTACGAGCAGTACTTC
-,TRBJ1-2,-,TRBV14,CASSQEVGGYGYTF,TGTGCCAGCAGCCAGGAAGTAGGGGGCTATGGCTACACCTTC
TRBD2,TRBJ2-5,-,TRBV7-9,CASSVASGASETQYF,TGTGCCAGCAGCGTTGCTAGCGGGGCCTCAGAGACCCAGTACTTC
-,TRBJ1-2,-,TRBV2,CASRGDTTNYGYTF,TGTGCCAGCAGGGGGGACACAACTAACTATGGCTACACCTTC
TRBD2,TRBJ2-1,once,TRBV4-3,CASSQDFGGSYNEQFF,TGCGCCAGCAGCCAAGACTTCGGGGGGTCCTACAATGAGCAGTTCTTC
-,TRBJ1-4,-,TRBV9,CASTPSGSGEKLFF,TGTGCCAGCACCCCCAGTGGTTCGGGTGAAAAACTGTTTTTT
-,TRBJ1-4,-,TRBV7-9,CASSLRQGDEKLFF,TGTGCCAGCAGCTTACGCCAGGGTGATGAAAAACTGTTTTTT